These 8 T cell receptor beta chains originate from one sample sequenced in a study of tissue T cells after allogeneic stem cell transplantation. Libraries were prepared by immunoSEQ multiplex PCR; TCRdb keeps only in-frame clonotypes and omits some of them. The sample consists of about 48,000 clones, about 73% of them appearing once. The sample was sorted cells pooled from one or two spleens. These receptor sequences come from a pool of C57BL/6 mice in good health.

To note about this clone: Mouse germline and gene names are used. The missing CDR3 end, 1 residue past where the read stops, is filled in from the germline J gene. V and J are TRBV4 and TRBJ2-7, with 8 bases matching TRBD2. Germline V gene sequence: CDR1 LGHDT, CDR2 YNNKQL (reference sequence). J lost 2 bases, V lost 5 bases, and 2 bases had no gene match. CDR3 length equals 13 residues. CDR3 bases read: TGTGCCAGCAGCCCGGGGGGGCCCTATGAACAGTAC. Translated: CASSPGGPYEQY. The entire CDR3 protein is CASSPGGPYEQYF.

Notes on this clone: All gene names here are mouse names. The read ends 1 residue shy of where the CDR3 ends; the end is completed using the germline J gene. The chain has TRBV15 and TRBJ2-2; 9 bases map to TRBD2. Germline V gives CDR1 SGHND, CDR2 FRSKSL. Unmatched junction bases numbered 1, after V lost 5 bases and J lost 0 bases. The CDR3 is 15 amino acids. CDR3 residues: CASSLGGANTGQLYF. The sequenced CDR3 bases are TGTGCCAGCAGTCTGGGGGGGGCAAACACCGGGCAGCTCTAC.

The sample holds a few counts of this clone. Gene names follow the mouse nomenclature. Read sequence stops 1 residue before the CDR3 end, and the germline J gene provides the missing end. The chain is built from TRBV19 and TRBJ2-7; TRBD1 agrees at 9 bases. Trimming cost V 1 base and J 2 bases; bases outside gene matches: 1. Looked up from germline, CDR1 is FNHDT and CDR2 is SITEND (reference sequence). CDR3 length equals 14 residues. CDR3 DNA, as far as it was read: TGTGCCAGCAGTATAACAGGGGGCGCCTATGAACAGTAC. Residues: CASSITGGAYEQY. From start to end, the CDR3 is CASSITGGAYEQYF. Variable domain in full (rest from reference TRBV19 and TRBJ2-7): GGIITQTPKFLIGQEGQKLTLKCQQNFNHDTMYWYRQDSGKGLRLIYYSITENDLQKGDLSEGYDASREKKSSFSLTVTSAQKNEMAVFLCASSITGGAYEQYFGPGTRLTVL.

About this clone itself: The gene names here belong to mouse. With the read ending 1 residue before the CDR3 end, the germline J gene is used to fill in that end. The chain couples TRBV4 to TRBJ2-7, with 8 bases aligning to TRBD1. V lost 5 bases and J lost 5; bases outside the gene matches: 5. CDR3 size: 13 residues. Germline CDR1 LGHDT, CDR2 YNNKQL (reference sequence). CDR3 residues: CASSATGGNEQYF. The DNA read from the CDR3 is TGTGCCAGCAGCGCCACAGGGGGGAATGAACAGTAC.

About this clone itself: Gene labels here are mouse ones. The CDR3 end is not reached by the read, which stops 1 residue before it; the germline J gene fills it in. The chain carries TRBV24 and TRBJ2-5, with 7 bases aligning to TRBD1. The CDR3 loop spans 14 amino acids. The germline gives CDR1 KGHTA, CDR2 FRNEEI. The J segment lost 1 base and the V segment lost 3 bases, leaving 1 base of the junction unmatched. The CDR3 is CASSLGTDQDTQYF. The part of the CDR3 DNA that was read is TGTGCCAGCAGTCTAGGGACAGACCAAGACACCCAGTAC.

A remark on this clone: Genes here carry mouse names. The CDR3 bases that were read are TGCACCTGCAGTGCAGGGGACTGGGAGTATGAACAGTAC. Translating gives CTCSAGDWEYEQY. The full CDR3 protein reads CTCSAGDWEYEQYF. The rearrangement uses TRBV1 and TRBJ2-7, with 9 bases matching TRBD2. Coverage ceases 1 residue before the CDR3 finishes, and the germline J gene fills in the end. The CDR3 covers 14 residues. Germline CDR1 and CDR2: NSQYPW and LRSPGD (reference sequence). Trimming took 1 base from V and 4 from J; bases not matched to a gene: 2.

In regard to this clone: Gene names are the mouse ones. The read terminates 1 residue before the CDR3 end, so the remaining end is supplied by the germline J gene. The rearrangement links TRBV20 to TRBJ1-4; 7 bases fit TRBD1. Per the germline V gene, CDR1 is GFQATS and CDR2 is STVNSAI. Trimming at V came to 0 bases and at J to 7 bases, leaving 5 bases not matched to a gene. The CDR3 is 14 residues long. The CDR3: CGARDTGVGERLFF. The DNA read from the CDR3 is TGTGGTGCTAGGGATACAGGGGTGGGCGAAAGATTATTT.

As regards this clone: Gene labels here are mouse ones. The CDR3 spells CASSLLWGYEQYF. The sequenced CDR3 bases are TGTGCAAGCAGCCTCCTCTGGGGCTATGAACAGTAC. The rearrangement uses TRBV16 and TRBJ2-7; D is perhaps TRBD2 (6 bases). With the read ending 1 residue before the CDR3 end, the germline J gene is used to fill in that end. Looked up from germline, CDR1 is SGHSA and CDR2 is FRNQAP. V was pared by 5 bases and J by 3 bases, with 11 bases between. This CDR3 region has 13 residues.